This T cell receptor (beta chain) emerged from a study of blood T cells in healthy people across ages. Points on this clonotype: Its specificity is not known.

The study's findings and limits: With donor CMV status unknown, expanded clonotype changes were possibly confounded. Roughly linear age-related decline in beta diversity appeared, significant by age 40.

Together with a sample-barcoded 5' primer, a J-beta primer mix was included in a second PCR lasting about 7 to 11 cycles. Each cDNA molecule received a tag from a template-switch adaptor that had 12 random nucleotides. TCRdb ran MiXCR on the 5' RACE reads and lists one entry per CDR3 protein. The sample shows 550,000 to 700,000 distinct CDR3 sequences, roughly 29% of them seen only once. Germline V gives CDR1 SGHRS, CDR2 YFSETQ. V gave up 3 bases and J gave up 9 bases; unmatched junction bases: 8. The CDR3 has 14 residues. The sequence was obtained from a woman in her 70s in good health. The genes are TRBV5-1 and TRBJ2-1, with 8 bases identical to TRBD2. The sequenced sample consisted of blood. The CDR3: CASSSGLGVGEQFF. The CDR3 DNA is TGCGCCAGCAGCTCGGGACTAGGGGTCGGTGAGCAGTTCTTC.